The subject of this entry is one T cell receptor (beta chain). Antigen unknown. This specimen belongs to a study of cytomegalovirus exposure and HLA in healthy donors. Amplification used 60 Vbeta primers and 13 Jbeta primers. Libraries were prepared by immunoSEQ multiplex PCR; TCRdb keeps only in-frame clonotypes and omits some of them. The sample includes about 130,000 clones, around 80% seen only once; the top ten take roughly 4.2%. The germline CDR1 and CDR2 sequences are MNHEY and SMNVEV (reference sequence). V lost 2 bases to trimming and J lost 0 bases, with 10 bases between them. CDR3 length equals 15 residues. Regarding the study as a whole: Accurate predictions that matched the HLA-A and HLA-B alleles of most subjects were reportedly made from TCR beta sequences. Many donors carried some public TCRs, although rarity characterized most TCR sequences. HLA restriction was apparent for most CMV-associated TCR beta chains in a later analysis. Sequencing likely caused a cluster of highly shared sequence variants.

Sample: PBMCs. The J gene is TRBJ2-5, the V gene TRBV27; D might be TRBD2 (6 bases). This clonotype was obtained from a woman aged 40 to 50 in good health and CMV-seronegative. CDR3 protein: CASSLNGGDQETQYF. For the CDR3, the DNA is TGTGCCAGCAGTTTAAACGGCGGGGACCAAGAGACCCAGTACTTC.